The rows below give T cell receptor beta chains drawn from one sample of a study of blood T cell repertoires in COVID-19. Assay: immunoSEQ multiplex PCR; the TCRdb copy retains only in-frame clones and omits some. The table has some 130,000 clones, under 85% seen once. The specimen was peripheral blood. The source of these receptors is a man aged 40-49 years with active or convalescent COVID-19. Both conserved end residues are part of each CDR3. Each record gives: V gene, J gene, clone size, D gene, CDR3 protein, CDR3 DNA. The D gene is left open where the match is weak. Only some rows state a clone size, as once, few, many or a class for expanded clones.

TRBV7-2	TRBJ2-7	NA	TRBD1	CASSSTGGNEQYF	TGTGCCAGCAGCTCGACAGGGGGCAACGAGCAGTACTTC
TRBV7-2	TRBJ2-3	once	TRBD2	CASSLGLAGGSTDTQYF	TGTGCCAGCAGCCTCGGACTAGCGGGGGGGTCAACAGATACGCAGTATTTT
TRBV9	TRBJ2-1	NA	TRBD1	CASSVEIWDREGNEQFF	TGTGCCAGCAGCGTAGAGATCTGGGACAGGGAAGGCAATGAGCAGTTCTTC
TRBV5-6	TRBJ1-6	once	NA	CASSLGQVENSPLHF	TGTGCCAGCAGCTTGGGACAGGTGGAAAATTCACCCCTCCACTTT
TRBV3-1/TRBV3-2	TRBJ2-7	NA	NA	CASSQVGQGKLEQYF	TGTGCCAGCAGCCAAGTTGGGCAGGGGAAACTCGAGCAGTACTTC
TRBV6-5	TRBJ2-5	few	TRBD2	CASKASGGGETQYF	TGTGCCAGCAAGGCTAGCGGGGGTGGAGAGACCCAGTACTTC
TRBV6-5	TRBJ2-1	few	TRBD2	CASRSLAATYNEQFF	TGTGCCAGCAGATCACTAGCGGCTACCTACAATGAGCAGTTCTTC
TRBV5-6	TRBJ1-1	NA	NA	CASAARGNTEAFF	TGTGCCAGCGCCGCCAGGGGAAACACTGAAGCTTTCTTT
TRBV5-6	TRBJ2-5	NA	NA	CASSLSETQYF	TGTGCCAGCAGCTTGTCTGAGACCCAGTACTTC
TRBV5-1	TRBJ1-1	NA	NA	CASSLGEGGYTEAFF	TGCGCCAGCAGCTTGGGGGAGGGTGGATACACTGAAGCTTTCTTT
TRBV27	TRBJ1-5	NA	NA	CASSPKPYSYSNQPQHF	TGTGCCAGCAGTCCCAAGCCCTACTCTTATAGCAATCAGCCCCAGCATTTT
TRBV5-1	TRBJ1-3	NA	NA	CASSLGSGLGNTIYF	TGCGCCAGCAGCTTGGGGTCAGGGCTCGGAAACACCATATATTTT
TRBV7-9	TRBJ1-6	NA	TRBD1	CASSLGTGHNSPLHF	TGTGCCAGCAGCTTAGGGACAGGACATAATTCACCCCTCCACTTT
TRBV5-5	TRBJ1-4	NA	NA	CASSRRVQSGEEEKLFF	TGTGCCAGCAGCAGAAGGGTGCAGTCGGGGGAGGAAGAAAAACTGTTTTTT
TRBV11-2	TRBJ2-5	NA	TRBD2	CASSLDWAGGEETQYF	TGTGCCAGCAGCTTAGATTGGGCGGGGGGGGAAGAGACCCAGTACTTC
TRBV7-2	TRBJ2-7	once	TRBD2	CASRLAGGHEQYF	TGTGCCAGCAGGCTAGCGGGGGGGCACGAGCAGTACTTC
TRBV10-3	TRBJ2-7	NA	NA	CAISEVVAYEQYF	TGTGCCATCAGTGAGGTAGTAGCCTACGAGCAGTACTTC
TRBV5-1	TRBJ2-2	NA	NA	CASRPVGAANTGELFF	TGCGCCAGCAGGCCGGTTGGGGCAGCGAACACCGGGGAGCTGTTTTTT
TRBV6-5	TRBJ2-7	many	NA	CASSSDPRGEQYF	TGTGCCAGCAGTAGCGACCCTCGGGGCGAGCAGTACTTC
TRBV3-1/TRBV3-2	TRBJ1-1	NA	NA	CASQGGNTEAFF	TGTGCCAGCCAAGGGGGGAACACTGAAGCTTTCTTT
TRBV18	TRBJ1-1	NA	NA	CASSFSENTEAFF	TGTGCCAGCTCATTTTCAGAGAACACTGAAGCTTTCTTT
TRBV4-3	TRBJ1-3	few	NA	CASSQERGNTGNTIYF	TGCGCCAGCAGCCAAGAGAGAGGGAACACTGGAAACACCATATATTTT
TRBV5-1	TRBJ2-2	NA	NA	CASSGFADTGELFF	TGCGCCAGCAGCGGTTTTGCGGACACCGGGGAGCTGTTTTTT
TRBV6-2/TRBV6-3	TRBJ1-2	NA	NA	CASSEAAGYGYTF	TGTGCCAGCAGCGAGGCGGCGGGCTATGGCTACACCTTC
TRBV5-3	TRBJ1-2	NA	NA	CARSRSGDSGYTF	TGTGCCAGAAGCCGGTCGGGGGATTCTGGCTACACCTTC
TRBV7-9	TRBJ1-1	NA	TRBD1	CASSNRGLSEAFF	TGTGCCAGCAGCAACAGGGGACTTTCTGAAGCTTTCTTT
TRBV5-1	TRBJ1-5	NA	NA	CASSLDPTGLGNQPQHF	TGCGCCAGCAGCTTGGACCCTACAGGGTTGGGCAATCAGCCCCAGCATTTT
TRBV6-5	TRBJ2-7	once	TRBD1	CASTPGTGYYEQYF	TGTGCCAGCACCCCCGGGACAGGGTACTACGAGCAGTACTTC
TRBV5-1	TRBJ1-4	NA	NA	CASSQTGDNEKLFF	TGCGCCAGCAGTCAAACAGGTGATAATGAAAAACTGTTTTTT
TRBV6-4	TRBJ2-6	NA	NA	CASSEQGRVLTF	TGTGCCAGCAGTGAGCAGGGTAGGGTCCTGACTTTC
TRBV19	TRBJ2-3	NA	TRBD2	CASSTRPGLAGPTDTQYF	TGTGCCAGTAGTACCCGGCCGGGACTAGCGGGGCCCACAGATACGCAGTATTTT
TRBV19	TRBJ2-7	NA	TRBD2	CASSISGGIYEQYF	TGTGCCAGTAGTATTAGCGGGGGTATCTACGAGCAGTACTTC
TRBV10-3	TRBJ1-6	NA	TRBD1	CAISPRDSKSYNSPLHF	TGTGCCATCAGCCCTAGGGACAGTAAATCCTATAATTCACCCCTCCACTTT
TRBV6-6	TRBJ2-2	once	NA	CASSPPRQGVGAGELFF	TGTGCCAGCAGTCCCCCCCGCCAAGGAGTAGGCGCCGGGGAGCTGTTTTTT
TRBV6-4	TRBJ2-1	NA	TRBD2	CASSVSGTSGNEQFF	TGTGCCAGCAGCGTATCCGGGACTAGCGGGAATGAGCAGTTCTTC
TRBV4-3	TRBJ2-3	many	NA	CASSQDLAGTDTQYF	TGCGCCAGCAGCCAAGATCTGGCAGGGACAGATACGCAGTATTTT
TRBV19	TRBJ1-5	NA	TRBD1	CASTGQNSNQPQHF	TGTGCCAGCACGGGACAGAATAGCAATCAGCCCCAGCATTTT
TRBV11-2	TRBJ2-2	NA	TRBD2	CASSLGSSGDTGELFF	TGTGCCAGCAGCTTAGGATCTAGCGGGGACACCGGGGAGCTGTTTTTT
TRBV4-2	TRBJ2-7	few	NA	CASSQDWENTYEQYF	TGTGCCAGCAGCCAAGATTGGGAGAATACCTACGAGCAGTACTTC
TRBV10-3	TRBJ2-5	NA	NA	CAISESRSGETQYF	TGTGCCATCAGTGAGTCGAGGAGCGGGGAGACCCAGTACTTC